Listed below are T cell receptor beta chains from one sample, sequenced in a study of T cells in localized non-small cell lung cancer. The data were produced by immunoSEQ multiplex PCR, yet TCRdb's version contains in-frame clones alone and is incomplete. The sample holds approximately 83,000 clones, around 89% seen once. Here the sequenced sample was peripheral blood, taken before any cancer treatment. All receptors derive from a woman between 35 and 75 years old with stage I squamous cell lung carcinoma. Each CDR3 is given with its conserved first and last residue. Each record gives: D gene, CDR3 length, V gene, clone size, J gene, CDR3 protein, CDR3 DNA. A D gene is named only where the DNA matches it firmly. Size is stated for part of the rows, as once, few or many counts, or as a class when the clone is expanded.

>NA|12|TRBV27|NA|TRBJ1-6
CASRHGNSPLHF
TGTGCCAGCAGACACGGTAATTCACCCCTCCACTTT
>TRBD1|15|TRBV6-5|NA|TRBJ1-6
CASSRQGSYNSPLHF
TGTGCCAGCAGCCGACAGGGCTCCTATAATTCACCCCTCCACTTT
>TRBD1|13|TRBV7-9|NA|TRBJ2-5
CASSSGQGGTQYF
TGTGCCAGCAGCTCGGGACAGGGAGGGACCCAGTACTTC
>NA|13|TRBV19|NA|TRBJ1-2
CASSIKLIYGYTF
TGTGCCAGTAGTATCAAGTTGATCTATGGCTACACCTTC
>TRBD2|13|TRBV29-1|NA|TRBJ2-5
CSVAAGGQETQYF
TGCAGCGTTGCAGCGGGGGGGCAAGAGACCCAGTACTTC
>NA|12|TRBV13|NA|TRBJ1-5
CAQKEGSQPQHF
TGTGCCCAAAAGGAGGGCTCCCAGCCCCAGCATTTT
>TRBD1|13|TRBV30|NA|TRBJ1-1
CAWSVLQGAEAFF
TGTGCCTGGAGTGTACTTCAGGGGGCTGAAGCTTTCTTT
>NA|13|TRBV5-1|NA|TRBJ2-3
CASSLAGTDTQYF
TGCGCCAGCAGCTTGGCGGGGACAGATACGCAGTATTTT
>NA|17|TRBV7-3|NA|TRBJ2-6
CASSLFPGSSGANVLTF
TGTGCCAGCAGCTTATTCCCAGGGAGCTCTGGGGCCAACGTCCTGACTTTC
>NA|15|TRBV10-2|NA|TRBJ2-2
CASSDEQRNTGELFF
TGCGCCAGCAGTGATGAACAGCGGAACACCGGGGAGCTGTTTTTT
>TRBD2|15|TRBV6-1|NA|TRBJ2-1
CAIKSGTSGSLQQFF
TGTGCCATCAAGTCCGGGACTAGCGGGTCCCTTCAGCAGTTCTTC
>NA|13|TRBV5-4|NA|TRBJ2-5
CASSLVGGWAQYF
TGTGCCAGCAGCTTGGTGGGCGGATGGGCCCAGTACTTC
>NA|13|TRBV11-3|once|TRBJ2-3
CASSSGGAATQYF
TGTGCCAGCAGCTCAGGCGGGGCAGCTACGCAGTATTTT
>NA|16|TRBV6-5|NA|TRBJ2-5
CASSYGNGGPLGTQYF
TGTGCCAGCAGTTATGGAAACGGGGGGCCCCTCGGGACCCAGTACTTC
>TRBD1|15|TRBV7-9|NA|TRBJ1-2
CASSPTTGLTYGYTF
TGTGCCAGCAGCCCAACGACAGGGCTTACCTATGGCTACACCTTC
>TRBD1|14|TRBV5-8|NA|TRBJ1-6
CASSYDRGNSPLHF
TGTGCCAGCAGCTACGACAGGGGTAATTCACCCCTCCACTTT
>TRBD1|14|TRBV19|NA|TRBJ2-7
CASSTGTGVYEQYF
TGTGCCAGTAGTACCGGGACAGGGGTCTACGAGCAGTACTTC
>NA|14|TRBV6-1|NA|TRBJ2-5
CASSETGGYETQYF
TGTGCCAGCAGTGAAACCGGGGGCTATGAGACCCAGTACTTC
>NA|14|TRBV4-2|NA|TRBJ1-2
CASSQDKLDYGYTF
TGTGCCAGCAGCCAAGATAAATTGGACTATGGCTACACCTTC
>TRBD1|15|TRBV7-2|NA|TRBJ2-2
CASRRGQGNTGELFF
TGTGCCAGCAGGCGGGGACAGGGGAACACCGGGGAGCTGTTTTTT
>TRBD1|16|TRBV19|NA|TRBJ1-6
CASTTGQGQGNSPLHF
TGTGCCAGTACCACCGGACAGGGTCAAGGGAATTCACCCCTCCACTTT
>TRBD2|17|TRBV5-1|NA|TRBJ2-1
CASSFLAGARLHNEQFF
TGCGCCAGCAGCTTTCTAGCGGGGGCCCGACTCCACAATGAGCAGTTCTTC
>TRBD1|14|TRBV5-5|NA|TRBJ1-2
CASSEGAHGYGYTF
TGTGCCAGCAGCGAGGGGGCGCACGGCTATGGCTACACCTTC
>TRBD1|12|TRBV11-2|NA|TRBJ1-1
CASSFLTGEAFF
TGTGCCAGCAGCTTTCTGACAGGGGAAGCTTTCTTT
>NA|19|TRBV23-1|NA|TRBJ1-5
CASSHRMAGTPDQNQPQHF
TGCGCCAGCAGTCATAGGATGGCCGGGACTCCGGATCAGAATCAGCCCCAGCATTTT
>TRBD2|17|TRBV9|NA|TRBJ2-7
CASSGGQFGRGGDEQYF
TGTGCCAGCAGCGGAGGACAATTTGGGCGGGGGGGCGACGAGCAGTACTTC
>NA|13|TRBV15|NA|TRBJ1-1
CATSRDWATEAFF
TGTGCCACCAGCAGAGATTGGGCCACTGAAGCTTTCTTT
>NA|12|TRBV6-5|NA|TRBJ1-2
CASTKQGRGYTF
TGTGCCAGCACAAAACAGGGTCGGGGCTACACCTTC
>NA|13|TRBV6-6|NA|TRBJ1-1
CASNGKANTEAFF
TGTGCCAGCAACGGTAAGGCGAACACTGAAGCTTTCTTT
>NA|16|TRBV27|medium-sized|TRBJ1-2
CASSLSTSTSSYGYTF
TGTGCCAGCAGTTTATCGACATCCACCTCCTCCTATGGCTACACCTTC
>NA|13|TRBV6-6|NA|TRBJ2-2
CASTAVDTGELFF
TGTGCCAGCACGGCCGTTGACACCGGGGAGCTGTTTTTT
>TRBD1|16|TRBV6-1|NA|TRBJ1-5
CASSVQGATSNQPQHF
TGTGCCAGCAGTGTACAGGGGGCGACTAGCAATCAGCCCCAGCATTTT
>TRBD2|17|TRBV4-1|NA|TRBJ2-3
CASSQELAGGPTDTQYF
TGCGCCAGCAGCCAGGAACTAGCGGGGGGGCCCACAGATACGCAGTATTTT
>NA|16|TRBV2|NA|TRBJ1-4
CASSPSRGSANEKLFF
TGTGCCAGCAGTCCCTCTAGGGGGTCGGCTAATGAAAAACTGTTTTTT
>NA|14|TRBV7-3|NA|TRBJ2-1
CASSLFQPPNEQFF
TGTGCCAGCAGCTTATTCCAGCCCCCAAATGAGCAGTTCTTC
>NA|13|TRBV29-1|NA|TRBJ1-2
CSVGLGTVDGYTF
TGCAGCGTTGGGTTGGGGACCGTTGACGGCTACACCTTC
>TRBD1|13|TRBV6-5|few|TRBJ2-2
CASRDRATGELFF
TGTGCCAGCCGGGACAGGGCCACCGGGGAGCTGTTTTTT
>NA|10|TRBV20-1|NA|TRBJ2-3
CSAHPRDSAF
TGCAGTGCCCATCCGAGAGACAGTGCCTTT
>TRBD2|16|TRBV6-5|NA|TRBJ2-1
CASSYGWRGGYNEQFF
TGTGCCAGCAGTTATGGGTGGCGGGGGGGATACAATGAGCAGTTCTTC
>NA|12|TRBV4-2|NA|TRBJ2-3
CASSPDTDTQYF
TGTGCCAGCAGCCCGGACACAGATACGCAGTATTTT
>TRBD1|17|TRBV7-8|once|TRBJ1-4
CASSSGVGQGTNEKLFF
TGTGCCAGCAGCTCGGGGGTCGGACAGGGAACTAATGAAAAACTGTTTTTT
>NA|16|TRBV4-1|NA|TRBJ1-1
CASSQQGGSVNTEAFF
TGCGCCAGCAGCCAACAGGGAGGGTCGGTGAACACTGAAGCTTTCTTT
>TRBD2|19|TRBV5-1|NA|TRBJ2-3
CASSRQGLAGGPGTDTQYF
TGCGCCAGCAGCCGTCAAGGACTAGCGGGGGGGCCCGGCACAGATACGCAGTATTTT
>TRBD1|15|TRBV25-1|NA|TRBJ1-2
CASSGTGTGAYGYTF
TGTGCCAGCAGTGGAACCGGGACAGGGGCTTATGGCTACACCTTC
>NA|14|TRBV5-6|NA|TRBJ2-1
CASSLGTGYNEQFF
TGTGCCAGCAGCTTAGGGACTGGATACAATGAGCAGTTCTTC
>TRBD2|16|TRBV5-4|NA|TRBJ2-7
CASSLAGGTFRNEQYF
TGTGCCAGCAGTCTAGCGGGGGGCACCTTCCGGAACGAGCAGTACTTC
>TRBD1|15|TRBV9|NA|TRBJ2-7
CASSVGVGTGVEQYF
TGTGCCAGCAGCGTAGGGGTTGGGACAGGGGTTGAGCAGTACTTC
>NA|15|TRBV19|NA|TRBJ1-1
CASSIAAGSNTEAFF
TGTGCCAGTAGTATAGCGGCAGGGTCGAACACTGAAGCTTTCTTT
>TRBD2|14|TRBV19|NA|TRBJ2-3
CASIPGGGTDTQYF
TGTGCCAGTATCCCCGGGGGGGGGACAGATACGCAGTATTTT
>NA|15|TRBV14|NA|TRBJ2-7
CASSQGQRDSYEQYF
TGTGCCAGCAGCCAAGGTCAGAGGGATAGCTACGAGCAGTACTTC
>NA|13|TRBV29-1|NA|TRBJ2-2
CSVEGGYTGELFF
TGCAGCGTTGAAGGGGGGTACACCGGGGAGCTGTTTTTT
>NA|15|TRBV11-1|NA|TRBJ1-3
CASSFDQVSGNTIYF
TGTGCCAGCAGCTTCGATCAGGTTTCTGGAAACACCATATATTTT
>TRBD1|11|TRBV11-2|once|TRBJ2-1
CASSVDRVKFF
TGTGCCAGCAGCGTGGACAGGGTAAAGTTCTTC
>NA|13|TRBV7-6|few|TRBJ1-5
CASSLGHLKPQHF
TGTGCCAGCAGCTTAGGCCACCTGAAGCCCCAGCATTTT
>TRBD2|15|TRBV5-1|NA|TRBJ2-3
CASRRAGGLTDTQYF
TGCGCCAGCCGGAGGGCGGGGGGGCTGACAGATACGCAGTATTTT
>TRBD1|16|TRBV9|NA|TRBJ1-5
CASSAKVTGGQKPQHF
TGTGCCAGCAGCGCCAAGGTTACAGGGGGCCAGAAGCCCCAGCATTTT